Below, one T cell receptor (beta chain) is given with its context. What it binds is unknown. Clones were read by immunoSEQ multiplex PCR, and TCRdb kept only the in-frame ones, dropping some. The sample holds fewer than 130,000 clones, 92% seen once. These data are taken from a study of siplizumab effects on memory and regulatory T cells. Study conclusions and caveats: Roughly 80-97% of proliferating CD4+ or CD8+ clones defied assignment to a naive or memory phenotype. In unstimulated cells, naive T cells appeared more diverse than memory T cells and seemed major alloresponse contributors.

The length of the CDR3 is 13 residues. Germline CDR1 and CDR2: SGHRS and YFSETQ. The V end lost 0 bases, the J end lost 6 bases, and 10 bases lay between the germline ends. The chain employs TRBV5-1 and TRBJ2-7, with TRBD2 as a possible D gene (5 bases). Sequencing input: CD4+ T cells sorted from blood. The receptor comes from a human donor in good health. CDR3 protein: CASSLELVREQYF. CDR3 DNA sequence: TGCGCCAGCAGCTTGGAACTAGTACGCGAGCAGTACTTC.